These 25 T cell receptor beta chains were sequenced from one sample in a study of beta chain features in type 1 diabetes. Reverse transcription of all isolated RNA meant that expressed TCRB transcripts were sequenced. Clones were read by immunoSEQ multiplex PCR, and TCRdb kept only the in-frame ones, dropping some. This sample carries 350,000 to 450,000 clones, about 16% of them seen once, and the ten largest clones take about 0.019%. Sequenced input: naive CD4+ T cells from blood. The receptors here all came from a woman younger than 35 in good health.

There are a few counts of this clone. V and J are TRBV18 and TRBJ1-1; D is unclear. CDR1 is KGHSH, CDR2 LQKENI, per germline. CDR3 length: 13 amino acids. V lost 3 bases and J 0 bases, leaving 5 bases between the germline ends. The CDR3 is CASSPGVNTEAFF. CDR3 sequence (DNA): TGTGCCAGCTCACCGGGAGTGAACACTGAAGCTTTCTTT.

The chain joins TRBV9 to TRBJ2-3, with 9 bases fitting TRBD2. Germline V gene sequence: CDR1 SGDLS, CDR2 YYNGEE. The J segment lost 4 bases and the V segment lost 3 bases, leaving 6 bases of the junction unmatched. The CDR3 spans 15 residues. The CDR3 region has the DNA TGTGCCAGCAGCGCCCCAGCGGGAGGCCCAGATACGCAGTATTTT. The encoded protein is CASSAPAGGPDTQYF.

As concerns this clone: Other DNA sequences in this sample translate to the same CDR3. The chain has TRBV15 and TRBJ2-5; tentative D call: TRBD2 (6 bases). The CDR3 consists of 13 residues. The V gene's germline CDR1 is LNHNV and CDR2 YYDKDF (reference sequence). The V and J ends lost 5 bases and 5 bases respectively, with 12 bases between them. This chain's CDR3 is CATSDGRGETQYF. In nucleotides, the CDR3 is TGTGCCACCAGCGACGGGAGAGGTGAGACCCAGTACTTC.

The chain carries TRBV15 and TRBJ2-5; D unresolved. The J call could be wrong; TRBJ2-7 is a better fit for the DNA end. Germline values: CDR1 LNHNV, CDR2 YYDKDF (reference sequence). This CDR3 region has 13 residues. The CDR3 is CATSRDLHYEQYF. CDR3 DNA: TGTGCCACCAGCAGAGATCTCCACTACGAGCAGTACTTC.

The CDR3 is CASSPGGTSVLSNEQFF. The DNA for the CDR3 is TGTGCCAGCAGCCCAGGGGGGACTAGCGTCCTGTCCAATGAGCAGTTCTTC. This chain uses TRBV7-3 with TRBJ2-1; 10 bases align to TRBD2. The CDR3 has 17 residues. Germline lookup yields CDR1 SGHTA and CDR2 FQGTGA. Germline trimming cut 5 bases from V and 6 bases from J; bases unmatched to any gene: 13.

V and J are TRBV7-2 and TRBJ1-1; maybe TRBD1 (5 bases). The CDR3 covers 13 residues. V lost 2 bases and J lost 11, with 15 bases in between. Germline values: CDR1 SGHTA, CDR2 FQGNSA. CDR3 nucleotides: TGTGCCAGCAGCTTATCGACAGATCTCTGGGCTTTCTTT. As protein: CASSLSTDLWAFF.

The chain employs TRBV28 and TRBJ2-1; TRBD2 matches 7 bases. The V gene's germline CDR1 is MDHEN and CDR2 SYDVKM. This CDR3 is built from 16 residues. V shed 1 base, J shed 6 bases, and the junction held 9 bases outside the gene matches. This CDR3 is CASSLSGGRMGNEQFF. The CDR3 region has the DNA TGTGCCAGCAGTTTATCGGGCGGGAGAATGGGCAATGAGCAGTTCTTC.

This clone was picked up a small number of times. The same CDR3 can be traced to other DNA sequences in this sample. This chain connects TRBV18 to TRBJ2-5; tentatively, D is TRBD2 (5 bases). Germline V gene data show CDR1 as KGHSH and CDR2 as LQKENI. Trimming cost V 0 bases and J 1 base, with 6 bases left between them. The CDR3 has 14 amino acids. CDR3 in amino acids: CASSPPAGQETQYF. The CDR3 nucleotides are TGTGCCAGCTCACCACCGGCGGGCCAAGAGACCCAGTACTTC.

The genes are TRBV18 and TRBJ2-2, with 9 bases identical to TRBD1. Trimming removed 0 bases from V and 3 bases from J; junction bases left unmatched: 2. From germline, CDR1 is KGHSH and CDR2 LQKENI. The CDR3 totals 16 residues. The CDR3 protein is CASSPPDRGYTGELFF. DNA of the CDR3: TGTGCCAGCTCACCACCGGACAGGGGTTACACCGGGGAGCTGTTTTTT. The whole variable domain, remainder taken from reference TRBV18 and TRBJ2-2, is NAGVMQNPRHLVRRRGQEARLRCSPMKGHSHVYWYRQLPEEGLKFMVYLQKENIIDESGMPKERFSAEFPKEGPSILRIQQVVRGDSAAYFCASSPPDRGYTGELFFGEGSRLTVL.

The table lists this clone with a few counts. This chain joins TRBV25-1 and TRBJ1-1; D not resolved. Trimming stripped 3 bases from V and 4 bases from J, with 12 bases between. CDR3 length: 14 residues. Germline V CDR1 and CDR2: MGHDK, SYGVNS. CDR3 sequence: CASSEEGRATEAFF. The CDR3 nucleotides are TGTGCCAGCAGTGAGGAGGGTCGGGCCACTGAAGCTTTCTTT.

Written as DNA, the CDR3 is TGTGCCAGCAGCTTACGTCGTTTCGGGGGTACAGCGTACGAGCAGTACTTC. It codes for CASSLRRFGGTAYEQYF. The chain couples TRBV7-9 to TRBJ2-7, with a tentative D call TRBD2 (6 bases). Trimming removed 2 bases from V and 4 bases from J, with 21 bases in between. Germline-derived CDR1 and CDR2 are SEHNR and FQNEAQ (reference sequence). The CDR3 covers 17 residues.

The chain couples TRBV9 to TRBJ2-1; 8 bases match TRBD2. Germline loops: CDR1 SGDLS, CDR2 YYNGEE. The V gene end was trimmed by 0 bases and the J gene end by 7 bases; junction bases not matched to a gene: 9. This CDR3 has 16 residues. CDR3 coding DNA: TGTGCCAGCAGCGTAGCTACCCGGACTAGCAGTAATGAGCAGTTCTTC. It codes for CASSVATRTSSNEQFF.

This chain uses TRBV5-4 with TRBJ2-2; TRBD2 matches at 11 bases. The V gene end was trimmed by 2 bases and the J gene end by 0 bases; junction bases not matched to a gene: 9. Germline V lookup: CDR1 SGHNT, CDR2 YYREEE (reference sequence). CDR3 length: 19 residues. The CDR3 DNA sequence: TGTGCCAGCAGCTTTTCTGGACTAGCGGGTTTTGCGAACACCGGGGAGCTGTTTTTT. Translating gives CASSFSGLAGFANTGELFF.

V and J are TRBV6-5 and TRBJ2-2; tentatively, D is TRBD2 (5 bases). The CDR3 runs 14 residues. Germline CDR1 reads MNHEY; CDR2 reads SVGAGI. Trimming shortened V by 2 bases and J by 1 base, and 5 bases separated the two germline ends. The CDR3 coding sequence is TGTGCCAGCAGTTACACTAGGAACACCGGGGAGCTGTTTTTT. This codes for CASSYTRNTGELFF.

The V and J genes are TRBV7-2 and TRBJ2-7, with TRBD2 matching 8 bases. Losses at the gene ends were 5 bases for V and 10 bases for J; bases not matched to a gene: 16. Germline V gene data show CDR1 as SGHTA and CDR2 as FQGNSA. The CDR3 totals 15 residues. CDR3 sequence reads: CASSNRPSGLGSQYF. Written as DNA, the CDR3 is TGTGCCAGCAGCAATCGGCCTAGCGGGTTGGGGTCTCAGTACTTC.

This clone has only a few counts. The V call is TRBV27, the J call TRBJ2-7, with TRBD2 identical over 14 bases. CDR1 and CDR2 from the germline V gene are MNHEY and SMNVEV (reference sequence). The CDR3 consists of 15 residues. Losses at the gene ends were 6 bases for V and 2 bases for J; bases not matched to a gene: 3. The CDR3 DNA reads TGTGCCAGCAGAGGGACTAGCGGGGGAACCTACGAGCAGTACTTC. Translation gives CASRGTSGGTYEQYF.

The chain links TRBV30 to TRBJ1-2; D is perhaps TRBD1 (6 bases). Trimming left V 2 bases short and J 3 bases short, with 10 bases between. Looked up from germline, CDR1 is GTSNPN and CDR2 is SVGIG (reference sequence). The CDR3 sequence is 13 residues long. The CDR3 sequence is CAWSRQADYGYTF. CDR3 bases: TGTGCCTGGAGTAGACAGGCGGACTATGGCTACACCTTC.

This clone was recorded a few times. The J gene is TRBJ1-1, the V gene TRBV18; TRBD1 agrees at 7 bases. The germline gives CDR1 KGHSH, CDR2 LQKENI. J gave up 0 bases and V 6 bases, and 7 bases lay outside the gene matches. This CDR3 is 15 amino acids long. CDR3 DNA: TGTGCCAGCTCTAATCAAGGACAGGTGAACACTGAAGCTTTCTTT. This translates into CASSNQGQVNTEAFF. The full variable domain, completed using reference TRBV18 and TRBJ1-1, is NAGVMQNPRHLVRRRGQEARLRCSPMKGHSHVYWYRQLPEEGLKFMVYLQKENIIDESGMPKERFSAEFPKEGPSILRIQQVVRGDSAAYFCASSNQGQVNTEAFFGQGTRLTVV.

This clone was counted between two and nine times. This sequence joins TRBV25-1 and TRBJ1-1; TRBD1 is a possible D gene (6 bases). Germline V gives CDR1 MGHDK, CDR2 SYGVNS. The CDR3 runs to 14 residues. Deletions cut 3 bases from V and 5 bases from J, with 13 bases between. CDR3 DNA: TGTGCCAGCAGTGACCTAGGCAGGGGAACTGAAGCTTTCTTT. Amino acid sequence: CASSDLGRGTEAFF.

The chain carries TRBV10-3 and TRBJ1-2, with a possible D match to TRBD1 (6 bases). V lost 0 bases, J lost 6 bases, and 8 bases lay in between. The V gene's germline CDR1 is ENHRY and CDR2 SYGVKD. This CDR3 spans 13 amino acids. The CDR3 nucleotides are TGTGCCATCAGTGAGTCGGGGGCAGATGGCTACACCTTC. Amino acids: CAISESGADGYTF.

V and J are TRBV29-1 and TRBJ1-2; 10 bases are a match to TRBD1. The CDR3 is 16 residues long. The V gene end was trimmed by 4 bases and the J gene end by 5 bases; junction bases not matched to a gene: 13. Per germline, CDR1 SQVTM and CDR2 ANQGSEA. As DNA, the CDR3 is TGCAGCGTTGGTCACGACGGACAGGGGGGCCCATATGGCTACACCTTC. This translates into CSVGHDGQGGPYGYTF.

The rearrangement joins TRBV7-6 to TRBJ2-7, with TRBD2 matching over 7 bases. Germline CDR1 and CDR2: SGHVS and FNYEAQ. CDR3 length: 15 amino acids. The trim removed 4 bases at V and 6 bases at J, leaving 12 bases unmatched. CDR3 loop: CASSSIVGGIGEQYF. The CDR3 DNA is TGTGCCAGCAGCTCCATAGTCGGGGGGATAGGCGAGCAGTACTTC.

CDR3 protein: CASSSQGPSNQPQHF. For the CDR3, the DNA is TGTGCCAGCAGTTCACAGGGTCCTAGCAATCAGCCCCAGCATTTT. The rearrangement joins TRBV28 to TRBJ1-5, with D possibly being TRBD1 (6 bases). CDR3 size: 15 residues. In germline, CDR1 is MDHEN, CDR2 SYDVKM. The germline V and J ends were trimmed by 4 bases and 0 bases, with 10 bases remaining between them.

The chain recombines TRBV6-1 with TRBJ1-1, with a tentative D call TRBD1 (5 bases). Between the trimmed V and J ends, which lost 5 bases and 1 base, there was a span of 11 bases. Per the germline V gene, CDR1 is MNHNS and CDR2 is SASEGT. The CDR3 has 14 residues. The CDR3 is CASSPLGQNTEAFF. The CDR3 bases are TGTGCCAGCAGTCCATTAGGACAGAACACTGAAGCTTTCTTT.

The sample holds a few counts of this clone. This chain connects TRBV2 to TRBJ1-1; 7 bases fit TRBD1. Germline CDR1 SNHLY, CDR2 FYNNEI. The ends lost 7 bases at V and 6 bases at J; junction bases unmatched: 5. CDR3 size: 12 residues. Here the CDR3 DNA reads TGTGCCAGCAAGCAGGGGGGCGCTGAAGCTTTCTTT. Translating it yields CASKQGGAEAFF.